This TCR beta chain was observed in a study of somatic mutations in cytotoxic T cells in rheumatoid arthritis. Study-level findings and limits: Age was associated with higher CD8+ clonality in rheumatoid arthritis patients, not in healthy controls.

Turning to this clone: Its cognate antigen is unknown.

Measured with immunoSEQ multiplex PCR; TCRdb has only the in-frame clones, and not every one. The sample gives some 40,000 clones, roughly 80% of which show up once; roughly 3.2% is in the top ten. The CDR3 length is 14 residues. Germline V CDR1 and CDR2: MRHNA, SNTAGT. Losses at the gene ends were 0 bases for V and 6 bases for J; bases not matched to a gene: 1. V is TRBV6-4 and J is TRBJ2-1, with 8 positions matching TRBD2. The sequence derives from a man aged 35-49 years in good health. Sequenced: CD8+ T cells sorted from blood. The CDR3 DNA reads as TGTGCCAGCAGTGACTCGGCGGGAGGCAATGAGCAGTTCTTC. Translation gives CASSDSAGGNEQFF.